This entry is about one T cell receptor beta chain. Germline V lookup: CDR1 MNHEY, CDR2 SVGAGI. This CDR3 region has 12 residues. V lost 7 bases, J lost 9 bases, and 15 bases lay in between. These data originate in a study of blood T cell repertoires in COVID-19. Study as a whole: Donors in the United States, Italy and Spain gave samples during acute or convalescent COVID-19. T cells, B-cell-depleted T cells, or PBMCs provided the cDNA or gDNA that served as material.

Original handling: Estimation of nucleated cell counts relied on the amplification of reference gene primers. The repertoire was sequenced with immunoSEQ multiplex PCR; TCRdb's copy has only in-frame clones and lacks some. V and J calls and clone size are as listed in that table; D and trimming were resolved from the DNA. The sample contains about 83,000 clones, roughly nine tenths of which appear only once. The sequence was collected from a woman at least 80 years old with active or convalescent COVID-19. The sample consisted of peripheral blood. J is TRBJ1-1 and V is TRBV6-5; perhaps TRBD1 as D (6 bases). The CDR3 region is CASTKGGEKAFF. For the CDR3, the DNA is TGTGCCAGCACCAAAGGGGGTGAAAAAGCTTTCTTT.